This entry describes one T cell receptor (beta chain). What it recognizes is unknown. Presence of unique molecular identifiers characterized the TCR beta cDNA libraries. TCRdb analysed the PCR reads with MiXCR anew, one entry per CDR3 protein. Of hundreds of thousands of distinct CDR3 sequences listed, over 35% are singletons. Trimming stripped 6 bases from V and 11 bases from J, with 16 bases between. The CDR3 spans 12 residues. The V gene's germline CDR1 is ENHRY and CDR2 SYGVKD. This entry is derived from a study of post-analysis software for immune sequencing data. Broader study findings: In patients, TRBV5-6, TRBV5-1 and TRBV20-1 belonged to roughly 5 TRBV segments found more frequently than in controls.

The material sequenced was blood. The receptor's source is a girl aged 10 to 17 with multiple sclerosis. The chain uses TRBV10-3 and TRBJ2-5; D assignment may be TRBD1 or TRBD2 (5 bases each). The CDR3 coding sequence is TGTGCCATCAGGGACCGGGACCGTGAGCAGTACTTC. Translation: CAIRDRDREQYF.